This TCR beta chain was found in a study of spatial heterogeneity in lung cancer (dated by TCRdb to about 2019). In terms of the full investigation: More beta-chain than alpha-chain transcripts were consistently detected, likely reflecting higher beta-chain transcript abundance. In the raw uncorrected reads, each unique combination of TCR and UMI appeared more than ten times on average. TCR alpha and beta repertoires were quantitatively compared across multiple tumor regions, matched nontumor lung and blood in non-small cell lung cancer. Nonsynonymous mutation counts, determined by whole-exome sequencing of tumor tissue, were related to TCR repertoire features. At surgery, 220 tumor regions, almost 65 matched nontumor lung samples and more than 55 PBMC samples were TCR-sequenced for both alpha and beta chains.

Including the terminal cysteine and phenylalanine, the CDR3 comprises 15 residues. The kept DNA is CDR3 alone, 45 bases in frame from the first base. Trimming removed 6 bases from V and 8 bases from J; the gene matches leave 7 bases unexplained. The germline V gene (reference sequence) provides CDR1 WNHNN and CDR2 SYGVQD. Many counts were recorded for this clonotype. Its antigen remains unidentified. No much larger clone is present one base from it, and per-base qualities are unavailable. Results the study describes overall, beyond this receptor: Ubiquitous expanded tumor TCRs showed up in blood more often at tumor resection than at routine follow-up. Additional single-cell paired TCR alpha and beta sequencing was considered necessary to confirm, at a functional level, the hypothesis that regional TCRs recognize regional mutations.

The time point label corresponds to: sample taken at primary tumor resection. TCR sequencing used whole RNA extracted from tumor and nontumor lung tissue, or from cryopreserved PBMC samples, without cell sorting. Donors were about 70 patients with early-stage, untreated non-small cell lung cancer from the lung TRACERx cohort. Only patients with enough RNA available from two or more tumor regions were chosen for TCR sequencing. The library was generated by 5' RACE. The sequencing machine was a NextSeq 500. The TCR library protocol attached a unique molecular identifier to each TCR cDNA molecule to allow correction of PCR and sequencing errors. Processing in the source paper ran as follows. Decombinator tools were used for TCR identification, UMI-based error correction and CDR3 extraction. TCRs above a frequency of 2 per 1,000, corresponding to the top 1% of the tumor frequency distribution, were defined as expanded. Renyi diversity was calculated using the R vegan package after each repertoire was subsampled 100 times to 5,000 TCRs. CDR3 similarity networks were constructed using string-kernel similarity of amino acid triplets, with links drawn between CDR3s whose pairwise similarity was above 0.82. Clones were called with MiXCR by TCRdb after fastp trimmed the public reads at Q25, and only in-frame beta chains were retained. For every CDR3 protein sequence, its rows merge into one entry that carries the most common genes and DNA. TCRdb, rather than the study authors, made the V and J calls. Across this sample there are about 95,000 distinct CDR3 sequences, with approximately 8.9% seen only once. About 7% of the sample is in the top ten clones.

This sequence was found in a male donor with early-stage non-small cell lung cancer. Source: PBMCs, taken at surgery. This sequence uses TRBV10-1 and TRBJ2-1, and 13 bases in between align with TRBD2. The CDR3 corresponds to CASSPGLAGTDEQFF. The DNA sequence follows: TGCGCCAGCAGCCCGGGACTAGCGGGAACTGATGAGCAGTTCTTC.